The T cell receptor beta chain under discussion was sequenced for a study of regulatory T cells in long-lasting Graves disease (dated by TCRdb to the early 2020s). In terms of the full investigation: In the newly diagnosed Graves' disease group, patients had been taking antithyroid drugs for less than 3 months. This study used TCR sequencing and RNA sequencing of peripheral blood to compare persistent Graves' disease patients against newly diagnosed Graves' disease patients. The study took place in China and was registered as a clinical trial. A total of 35 or so samples were covered by TCR sequencing, comprising some 13 persistent and roughly 20 newly diagnosed Graves' disease patients. The full study reports these points: Sequencing and analysis were limited to the TCR beta chain. The study examined only peripheral blood because the primary lesion, thyroid tissue, could not be accessed. Compared with newly diagnosed patients, patients with persistent Graves' disease had lower TCR Shannon entropy and fewer highly expanded clones, which suggests clonal expansion. Persistent patients shared more public clonotypes among themselves (around 2,700) than newly diagnosed patients did (about 970). Preferential use of TRBV28, TRBJ1-2 and TRBJ2-5 was observed in persistent disease, whereas TRBV20-1 and TRBJ2-1 were favored in newly diagnosed disease. The authors noted that the small sample size was a limitation that may lower accuracy.

The sample's time point label is to be understood as: newly diagnosed GD, antithyroid drugs for less than 3 months. RNA was extracted from PBMCs in TRIzol for both TCR sequencing and RNA sequencing. The diagnosis of Graves' disease was made according to American Thyroid Association guidelines. Patients for the study were recruited at an endocrinology department in Xi'an, China. From each patient, around 8.3 milliliters of peripheral blood was collected into an EDTA anticoagulant tube. PBMCs were isolated by Ficoll Paque Plus density gradient separation without further T cell sorting. An Agilent 2100 Bioanalyzer and agarose gel were used to check RNA quality, while a NanoDrop 2000 measured RNA concentration. Reading the germline V gene gives CDR1 SGHDT and CDR2 YYEEEE. CDR3 length: 13 amino acids, cysteine to phenylalanine. Only the CDR3 part of the read is kept: 39 bases, read in frame from the first base. V gives up 0 bases and J gives up 5 bases, and the segment between their germline ends measures 8 bases.

The library was built by means of multiplex PCR. The reads were generated on an Illumina HiSeq 4000. iRepertoire HTBI primers and Arm-PCR amplification of CDR3 regions were used to construct TCR beta libraries. PCR products were gel purified before sequencing. In the source study's methods: Gene usage analysis of CDR3 amino acid clonotypes used the approximately 62 TRBV and approximately 13 TRBJ segments found across samples. COPE and FqMerger were used to merge filtered high-quality paired reads into contigs. BLAST was used to align contigs to IMGT TRBV, TRBD and TRBJ reference genes, and CDR3 was defined according to IMGT. Any clonotype with a frequency above 0.1% was classified as a highly expanded clone. Shannon entropy served as the measure of repertoire diversity, while the Gini coefficient captured V-J evenness. A clonotype found in more than one individual was treated as public. TCRdb ran its own pipeline on the public reads, namely fastp trimming at Q25 and MiXCR clone calling, and kept in-frame beta chains. Rows matching on CDR3 protein sequence are summarized as one entry with the most common DNA and genes. For this entry, the V and J calls and clone size follow TCRdb and not the study's own pipeline. Across this sample there are over 500,000 distinct CDR3 sequences, with about 16% seen only once. Of the sample, about 11% is held by the ten largest clones.

This clonotype was counted at least ten times. Its cognate antigen has yet to be identified. No base-level quality is on record; no much larger clone is a single base apart. These records were also assigned to another study, of T cells in Graves' hyperthyroidism and ophthalmopathy. As that second paper reports: Stable Graves' hyperthyroidism was defined as the absence of progression to ophthalmopathy over 18 months of follow-up. Hyperthyroidism patients were newly diagnosed, had a disease duration of under 2 months, and were aged 18 to 65 years. Any patient with an uncontrolled infection, another autoimmune disease, pregnancy or lactation was excluded. Diagnoses were based on clinical symptoms, serum thyroxine and TRAb, thyroid ultrasound and orbital computed tomography. A first-round RT-PCR of the TCR CDR3 used the HTBI primer set with the Qiagen OneStep RT-PCR kit. Most expanded thyroid clonotypes (frequency above 0.001) were also detected in blood, a finding suggesting that blood repertoires may reflect thyroid immune responses. A 13 V-J signature model separated ophthalmopathy from stable hyperthyroidism, with 87.88% sensitivity and roughly 84% specificity in cross-validation and 80%/75% in testing. In validation, the model predicted progression to ophthalmopathy with 65% to 71% sensitivity and approximately 74% specificity, a median of approximately 6.5 months before onset. To identify TCR V-J signatures that set the groups apart, the researchers used a discovery cohort of approximately 98 patients, made up of roughly 45 with Graves' ophthalmopathy and 55 to 65 with stable Graves' hyperthyroidism. Prospective prediction of ophthalmopathy was tested in an independent validation cohort consisting of roughly 19 hyperthyroidism patients and approximately 16 patients who later progressed to ophthalmopathy. The roughly 100 discovery patients were randomly divided into training and test sets at a 7:3 ratio. Thyroid tissue and blood T-cell repertoires from several Graves' hyperthyroidism patients were also compared in the study. After blood sampling, hyperthyroidism patients were treated with methimazole at a starting dose of 30 mg daily, and ophthalmopathy patients were treated with high-dose intravenous methylprednisolone. A second multiplex PCR round built the libraries, followed by size selection and purification. Libraries were sequenced paired-end with 100 bp reads on an Illumina HiSeq2000. Raw data were processed with SOAPnuke, discarding reads with adapters, uncalled bases, mean Phred below 15, or no exact constant-primer or identifier match. COPE v1.2.5 was used to merge high-quality paired reads, and clonotypes were defined as unique nucleotide sequences. MiTCR v1.1 was used to align the clonotypes against IMGT TRBV, TRBD and TRBJ reference segments. The analysis included only V-J combinations with a frequency above 0.0001, which together covered approximately 99% of the repertoires. The TCS score was defined as the ratio of F50 (clonal expansion) to E x V (chaos), calculated using BLOSUM62-based TCRdist between CDR3 peptides within each V-J. Welch's t-statistics and random forest reduced fewer than 600 V-J features to under 15, which were used in a naive Bayes classifier (R e1071). No statistical method was used to set the sample size in advance, and investigators knew the group allocation. According to the paper, TCR Vbeta CDR3 sequencing was carried out on some 130 peripheral blood samples, which came from about 45 ophthalmopathy, around 75 hyperthyroidism and around 17 progressor patients.

The source material was peripheral blood mononuclear cells (PBMCs), sampled at new diagnosis, from a patient treated with antithyroid drugs. This TCR was sampled from a young man with Graves disease. Donor details come from another sample of the same person, matched by shared clones. The chain joins TRBV5-6 to TRBJ2-5, with no reliable assignment of the D segment. The bases are TGTGCCAGCAGCTTGGTCAGTAGCGAGACCCAGTACTTC. Its coded protein is CASSLVSSETQYF.